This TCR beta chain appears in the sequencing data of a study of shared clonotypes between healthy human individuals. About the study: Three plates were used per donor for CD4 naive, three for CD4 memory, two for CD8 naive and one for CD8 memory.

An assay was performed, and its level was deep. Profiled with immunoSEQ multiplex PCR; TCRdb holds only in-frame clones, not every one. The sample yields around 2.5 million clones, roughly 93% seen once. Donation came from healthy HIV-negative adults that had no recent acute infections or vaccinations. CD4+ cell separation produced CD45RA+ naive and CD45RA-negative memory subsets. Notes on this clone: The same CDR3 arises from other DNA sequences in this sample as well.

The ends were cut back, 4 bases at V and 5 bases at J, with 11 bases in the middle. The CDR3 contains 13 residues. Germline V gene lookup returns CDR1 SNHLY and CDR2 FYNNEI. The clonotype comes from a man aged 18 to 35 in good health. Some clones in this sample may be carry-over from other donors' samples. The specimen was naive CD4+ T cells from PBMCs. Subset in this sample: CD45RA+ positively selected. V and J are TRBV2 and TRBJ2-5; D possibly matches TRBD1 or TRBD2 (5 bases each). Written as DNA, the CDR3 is TGTGCCAGCAGTGCTGGGGGAAGGGAGACCCAGTACTTC. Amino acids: CASSAGGRETQYF.